A selection of T cell receptor beta chains follows, all from one sample in a study of control samples from healthy donors and cancer patients. Clones were read by immunoSEQ multiplex PCR, and TCRdb kept only the in-frame ones, dropping some. The table has some 120,000 clones, about 88% seen once; the top ten hold under 2.5%. The sequencing input was blood. The receptors shown here come from a woman between 70 and 85 years old in good health. Both conserved end residues are part of each CDR3. The D gene is left open where the match is weak. For some rows the clone size is stated as once, few or many, or as a class when expanded; others skip it.

d_gene	abundance	v_gene	j_gene	CDR3aa	CDR3nt
.	.	TRBV3-1/TRBV3-2	TRBJ1-1	CASSLSQNLNTEAFF	TGTGCCAGCAGCCTTTCCCAGAACCTGAACACTGAAGCTTTCTTT
.	.	TRBV7-2	TRBJ2-7	CASSPGTGLWEQYF	TGTGCCAGCAGCCCAGGGACGGGCCTTTGGGAGCAGTACTTC
.	.	TRBV6-2/TRBV6-3	TRBJ1-1	CASSYSPGGMNTEAFF	TGTGCCAGCAGTTACTCGCCGGGGGGGATGAACACTGAAGCTTTCTTT
.	.	TRBV28	TRBJ1-3	CASTHEWGAGNTIYF	TGTGCCAGCACCCACGAGTGGGGGGCTGGAAACACCATATATTTT
.	.	TRBV7-9	TRBJ1-3	CASSPSMALGNTIYF	TGTGCCAGCAGCCCCTCAATGGCACTTGGAAACACCATATATTTT
.	.	TRBV19	TRBJ1-1	CASSTGGALGTEAFF	TGTGCCAGTAGCACCGGTGGGGCCCTTGGAACTGAAGCTTTCTTT
.	.	TRBV4-1	TRBJ2-7	CASSQVSGSSYEQYF	TGCGCCAGCAGCCAAGTTTCAGGAAGCTCCTACGAGCAGTACTTC
.	.	TRBV11-2	TRBJ2-7	CASTLRGTSYEQYF	TGTGCCAGCACCCTCCGGGGCACCTCCTACGAGCAGTACTTC
.	.	TRBV4-2	TRBJ1-5	CASSQDVRGNQPQHF	TGTGCCAGCAGCCAAGATGTGAGGGGAAATCAGCCCCAGCATTTT
TRBD1	.	TRBV27	TRBJ1-1	CASSPGQAASFNTEAFF	TGTGCCAGCAGCCCTGGACAGGCCGCCTCATTCAACACTGAAGCTTTCTTT
TRBD2	.	TRBV6-5	TRBJ2-2	CASTAGGRGGELFF	TGTGCCAGCACCGCGGGGGGGAGGGGCGGGGAGCTGTTTTTT
TRBD1	.	TRBV25-1	TRBJ2-7	CASSDAGQGRYEQYF	TGTGCCAGCAGTGATGCGGGACAGGGACGCTACGAGCAGTACTTC
TRBD1	.	TRBV2	TRBJ1-1	CASRGQGGEGTEAFF	TGTGCCAGCAGGGGACAGGGGGGAGAGGGCACTGAAGCTTTCTTT
.	few	TRBV27	TRBJ1-5	CASSLSIVTSSNQPQHF	TGTGCCAGCAGTTTATCGATCGTGACGAGCAGCAATCAGCCCCAGCATTTT
.	.	TRBV28	TRBJ2-7	CASTMSGRGEEQYF	TGTGCCAGCACCATGTCAGGGAGAGGTGAAGAGCAGTACTTC
.	.	TRBV7-8	TRBJ2-2	CASSLIRPVGELFF	TGTGCCAGCAGCTTAATCCGACCTGTCGGGGAGCTGTTTTTT
TRBD2	.	TRBV5-1	TRBJ2-2	CASSSSSGVNTGELFF	TGCGCCAGCAGCTCATCTAGCGGGGTAAACACCGGGGAGCTGTTTTTT
TRBD2	.	TRBV7-2	TRBJ2-7	CASSWGLAGLYEQYF	TGTGCCAGCAGCTGGGGACTAGCGGGACTCTACGAGCAGTACTTC
.	.	TRBV24-1	TRBJ2-5	CATSDSRRLETQYF	TGTGCCACCAGTGATTCCAGACGATTAGAGACCCAGTACTTC
.	.	TRBV5-1	TRBJ1-4	CASSLHGRPEKLFF	TGCGCCAGCAGCCTGCATGGTCGACCGGAAAAACTGTTTTTT
TRBD2	.	TRBV6-6	TRBJ2-3	CASSYGGNTDTQYF	TGTGCCAGCAGCTACGGGGGGAACACAGATACGCAGTATTTT
.	.	TRBV6-5	TRBJ2-3	CASSPLGLRGTQYF	TGTGCCAGCAGCCCCCTGGGACTCCGAGGTACGCAGTATTTT
TRBD1	.	TRBV2	TRBJ2-2	CASSRQGANTGELFF	TGTGCCAGCAGCCGACAGGGGGCTAACACCGGGGAGCTGTTTTTT
TRBD2	.	TRBV3-1/TRBV3-2	TRBJ2-1	CASSLGLAGFNEQFF	TGTGCCAGCAGTCTCGGACTAGCGGGGTTCAATGAGCAGTTCTTC
.	.	TRBV20-1	TRBJ2-7	CSASTATYEQYF	TGCAGTGCTAGTACGGCCACCTACGAGCAGTACTTC
TRBD2	.	TRBV5-1	TRBJ2-1	CASSLYGGSSYNEQFF	TGCGCCAGCAGCTTGTATGGCGGGAGCTCCTACAATGAGCAGTTCTTC
.	.	TRBV15	TRBJ2-7	CATSRDSHGFYEQYF	TGTGCCACCAGCAGAGATTCCCACGGATTCTACGAGCAGTACTTC
.	.	TRBV20-1	TRBJ2-5	CSANGETQYF	TGCAGTGCTAATGGGGAGACCCAGTACTTC
.	once	TRBV7-2	TRBJ2-1	CASSLATGATYNEQFF	TGTGCCAGCAGCTTAGCCACGGGGGCGACGTACAATGAGCAGTTCTTC
TRBD1	.	TRBV19	TRBJ1-2	CASRLADRGGYTF	TGTGCCAGTAGACTGGCGGACAGGGGTGGCTACACCTTC
.	.	TRBV5-1	TRBJ1-4	CAPCPGTENEKLFF	TGCGCCCCCTGCCCCGGGACGGAGAATGAAAAACTGTTTTTT
TRBD1	.	TRBV18	TRBJ1-6	CASSPNTGGTNSPLHF	TGTGCCAGCTCACCAAATACAGGGGGTACCAATTCACCCCTCCACTTT
.	.	TRBV2	TRBJ1-5	CASTQGEGQPQHF	TGTGCCAGCACCCAAGGGGAGGGGCAGCCCCAGCATTTT
.	.	TRBV9	TRBJ1-3	CASSPGNRRNTIYF	TGTGCCAGCAGCCCAGGTAACAGAAGAAACACCATATATTTT
.	.	TRBV7-9	TRBJ1-1	CASSSRQENTEAFF	TGTGCCAGCAGCTCTAGACAGGAGAACACTGAAGCTTTCTTT
.	.	TRBV14	TRBJ2-2	CASSQKNTGELFF	TGTGCCAGCAGCCAGAAAAACACCGGGGAGCTGTTTTTT
TRBD2	.	TRBV9	TRBJ2-3	CASSFGTSGGADTQYF	TGTGCCAGCAGCTTCGGGACTAGCGGGGGGGCAGATACGCAGTATTTT
.	.	TRBV3-1/TRBV3-2	TRBJ1-2	CASSQQGRSYGYTF	TGTGCCAGCAGCCAACAGGGTAGAAGCTATGGCTACACCTTC
TRBD1	.	TRBV5-4	TRBJ1-4	CASSLGGGEKLFF	TGTGCCAGCAGCTTAGGGGGCGGTGAAAAACTGTTTTTT
.	once	TRBV6-5	TRBJ1-4	CASNRAGNEKLFF	TGTGCCAGCAATCGGGCGGGGAATGAAAAACTGTTTTTT
.	once	TRBV4-2	TRBJ1-5	CASSQDGGNSNQPQHF	TGTGCCAGCAGCCAAGACGGGGGTAACAGCAATCAGCCCCAGCATTTT
.	.	TRBV5-4	TRBJ2-5	CASSSKQGTGTQYF	TGTGCCAGCAGCTCTAAACAGGGAACTGGGACCCAGTACTTC
.	.	TRBV19	TRBJ2-1	CASSARDSYYNEQFF	TGTGCCAGTAGCGCCCGGGACTCGTACTACAATGAGCAGTTCTTC
.	once	TRBV7-2	TRBJ1-1	CASCKWVNTEAFF	TGTGCCAGCTGTAAGTGGGTGAACACTGAAGCTTTCTTT
.	.	TRBV6-5	TRBJ1-2	CASSPTSGYGYTF	TGTGCCAGCAGTCCTACCTCTGGCTATGGCTACACCTTC
.	.	TRBV5-6	TRBJ1-3	CASSSFRDYSGNTIYF	TGTGCCAGCAGCTCGTTCCGGGATTACTCTGGAAACACCATATATTTT
.	.	TRBV6-2/TRBV6-3	TRBJ1-6	CASSYVQGNSPLHF	TGTGCCAGCAGTTACGTGCAGGGTAATTCACCCCTCCACTTT
TRBD1	.	TRBV5-1	TRBJ2-7	CASSSGGQGGYEQYF	TGCGCCAGCAGCTCGGGCGGACAGGGCGGGTACGAGCAGTACTTC
.	.	TRBV7-3	TRBJ1-2	CASSLIGGPTNYGYTF	TGTGCCAGCAGCTTAATTGGAGGGCCGACTAACTATGGCTACACCTTC
TRBD2	.	TRBV7-3	TRBJ2-1	CASSQTSGGEQFF	TGTGCCAGCAGCCAGACTAGCGGCGGTGAGCAGTTCTTC
TRBD2	.	TRBV6-2/TRBV6-3	TRBJ2-3	CASSSLTGLAGGTQYF	TGTGCCAGCAGTTCGCTAACGGGACTAGCGGGGGGTACGCAGTATTTT
.	.	TRBV14	TRBJ2-5	CASSQYETQYF	TGTGCCAGCAGCCAATATGAGACCCAGTACTTC
.	.	TRBV7-9	TRBJ2-5	CASSLWMVVNQETQYF	TGTGCCAGCAGCTTATGGATGGTAGTAAACCAAGAGACCCAGTACTTC
.	.	TRBV27	TRBJ1-4	CASQKKTTNEKLFF	TGTGCCAGCCAGAAGAAGACAACTAATGAAAAACTGTTTTTT
.	.	TRBV5-6	TRBJ1-1	CASSLAGGEAFF	TGTGCCAGCAGCTTGGCTGGTGGTGAAGCTTTCTTT
.	.	TRBV15	TRBJ1-2	CATSSRTGNYGYTF	TGTGCCACCAGCAGCAGAACAGGGAACTATGGCTACACCTTC
.	.	TRBV5-6	TRBJ2-7	CASSGRWGYEQYF	TGTGCCAGCTCTGGCAGGTGGGGCTACGAGCAGTACTTC
.	.	TRBV4-2	TRBJ2-2	CASSQEDLNTGELFF	TGTGCCAGCAGCCAAGAGGACTTGAACACCGGGGAGCTGTTTTTT
TRBD1	.	TRBV6-1	TRBJ1-4	CASSEADRVWEKLFF	TGTGCCAGCAGTGAAGCGGACAGGGTATGGGAAAAACTGTTTTTT
.	.	TRBV27	TRBJ1-1	CASSSTRTVMNTEAFF	TGTGCCAGCAGTTCCACTCGGACGGTCATGAACACTGAAGCTTTCTTT